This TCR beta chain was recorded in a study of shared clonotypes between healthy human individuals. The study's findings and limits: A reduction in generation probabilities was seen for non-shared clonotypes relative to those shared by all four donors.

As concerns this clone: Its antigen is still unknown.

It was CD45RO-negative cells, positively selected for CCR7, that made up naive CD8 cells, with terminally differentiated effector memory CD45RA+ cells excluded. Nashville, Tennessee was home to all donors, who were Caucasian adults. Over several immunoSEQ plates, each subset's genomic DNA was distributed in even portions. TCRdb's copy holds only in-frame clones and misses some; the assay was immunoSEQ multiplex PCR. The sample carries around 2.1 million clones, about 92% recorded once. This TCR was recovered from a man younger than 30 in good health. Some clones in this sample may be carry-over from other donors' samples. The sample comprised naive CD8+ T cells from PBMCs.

The CDR3 here is CASGTGEHTEAFF. DNA of the CDR3: TGTGCCAGCGGGACAGGGGAGCACACTGAAGCTTTCTTT. The chain links TRBV6-6 to TRBJ1-1; TRBD1 matches 10 bases. This CDR3 is built from 13 residues. J gave up 3 bases and V 8 bases, and 3 bases lay outside the gene matches. Germline CDR1 is MNHNY and CDR2 is SVGAGI (reference sequence).